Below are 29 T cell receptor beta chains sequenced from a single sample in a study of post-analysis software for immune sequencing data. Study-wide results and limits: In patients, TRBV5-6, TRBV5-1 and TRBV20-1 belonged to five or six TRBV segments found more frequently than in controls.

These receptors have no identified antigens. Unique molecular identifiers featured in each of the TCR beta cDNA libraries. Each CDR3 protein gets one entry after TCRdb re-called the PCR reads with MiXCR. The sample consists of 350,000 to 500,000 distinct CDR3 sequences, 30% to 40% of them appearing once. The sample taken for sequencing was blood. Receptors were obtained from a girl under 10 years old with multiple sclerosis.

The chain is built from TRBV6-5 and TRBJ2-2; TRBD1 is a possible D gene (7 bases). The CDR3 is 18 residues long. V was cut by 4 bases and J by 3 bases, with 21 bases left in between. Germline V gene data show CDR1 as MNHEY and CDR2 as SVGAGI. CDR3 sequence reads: CASSSPKAGGPYTGELFF. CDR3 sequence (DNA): TGTGCCAGCAGTTCCCCAAAAGCAGGGGGGCCGTACACCGGGGAGCTGTTTTTT.

CDR3 amino acids: CASSQFSSGSSYEQYF. Here the CDR3 DNA reads TGCGCCAGCAGCCAATTCTCGTCAGGGAGCTCCTACGAGCAGTACTTC. The chain recombines TRBV4-1 with TRBJ2-7, with D possibly called TRBD1 or TRBD2 (5 bases each). V was clipped by 2 bases and J by 0 bases, with 14 bases between them. The CDR3 totals 16 residues. In germline, CDR1 is MGHRA, CDR2 YSYEKL.

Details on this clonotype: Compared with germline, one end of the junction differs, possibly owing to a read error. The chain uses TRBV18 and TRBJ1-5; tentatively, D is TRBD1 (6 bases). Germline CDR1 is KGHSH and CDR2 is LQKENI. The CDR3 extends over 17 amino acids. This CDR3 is CASSPPSGRGSNRPQHF. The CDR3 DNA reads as TGTGCCAGCTCACCACCGAGTGGCAGGGGAAGCAATCGGCCCCAGCATTTT.

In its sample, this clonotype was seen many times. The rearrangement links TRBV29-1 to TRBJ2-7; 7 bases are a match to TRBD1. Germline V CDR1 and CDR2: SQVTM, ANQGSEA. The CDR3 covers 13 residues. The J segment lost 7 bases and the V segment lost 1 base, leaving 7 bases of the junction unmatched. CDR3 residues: CSVEGETGIEQYF. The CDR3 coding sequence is TGCAGCGTTGAAGGAGAGACAGGGATAGAGCAGTACTTC.

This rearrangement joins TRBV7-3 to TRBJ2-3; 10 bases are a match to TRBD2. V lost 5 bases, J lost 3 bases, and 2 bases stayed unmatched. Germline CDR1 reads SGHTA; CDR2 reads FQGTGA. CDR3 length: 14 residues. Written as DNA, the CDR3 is TGTGCCAGCAGCGGGACTAGCGTGACAGATACGCAGTATTTT. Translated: CASSGTSVTDTQYF.

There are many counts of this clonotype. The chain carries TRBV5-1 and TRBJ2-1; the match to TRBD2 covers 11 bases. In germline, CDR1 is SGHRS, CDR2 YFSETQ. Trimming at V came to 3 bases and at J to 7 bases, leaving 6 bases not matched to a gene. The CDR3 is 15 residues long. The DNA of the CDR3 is TGCGCCAGCAGCTCCACTAGCGGGGGTGCAAATGAGCAGTTCTTC. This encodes CASSSTSGGANEQFF.

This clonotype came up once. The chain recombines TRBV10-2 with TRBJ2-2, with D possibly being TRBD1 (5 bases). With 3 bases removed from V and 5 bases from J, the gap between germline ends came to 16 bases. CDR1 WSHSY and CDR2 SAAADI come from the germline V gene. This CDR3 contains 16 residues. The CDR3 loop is CASSEGGLGVTGELFF. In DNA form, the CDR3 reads TGCGCCAGCAGTGAAGGTGGGCTAGGGGTAACCGGGGAGCTGTTTTTT.

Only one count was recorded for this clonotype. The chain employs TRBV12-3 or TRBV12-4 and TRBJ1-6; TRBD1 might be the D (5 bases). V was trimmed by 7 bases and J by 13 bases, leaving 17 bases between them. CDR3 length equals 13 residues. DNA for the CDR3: TGTGCCAGCAACTACCGACAGTGGGAGCCCCTCCACTTT. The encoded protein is CASNYRQWEPLHF.

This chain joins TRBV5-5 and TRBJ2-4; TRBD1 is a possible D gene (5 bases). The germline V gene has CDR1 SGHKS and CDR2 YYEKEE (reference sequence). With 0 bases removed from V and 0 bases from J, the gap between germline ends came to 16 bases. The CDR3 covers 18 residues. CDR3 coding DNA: TGTGCCAGCAGCTTGGTTCAGGGTTTGGTCTTAGCCAAAAACATTCAGTACTTC. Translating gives CASSLVQGLVLAKNIQYF.

DNA of the CDR3: TGTGCCAGCAACCGGCAGGGGGCGAAGTCCGGGGAGCTGTTTTTT. Translated, it gives CASNRQGAKSGELFF. The rearrangement joins TRBV11-2 to TRBJ2-2; TRBD1 agrees at 8 bases. Germline V gene lookup returns CDR1 SGHAT and CDR2 FQNNGV. The trim removed 7 bases at V and 6 bases at J, leaving 10 bases unmatched. There are 15 residues in the CDR3.

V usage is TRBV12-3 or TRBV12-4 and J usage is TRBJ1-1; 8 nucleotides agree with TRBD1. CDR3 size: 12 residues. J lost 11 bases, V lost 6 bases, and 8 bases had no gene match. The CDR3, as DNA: TGTGCCAGCAGAAGACAGGGGTATAGCGCTTTCTTT. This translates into CASRRQGYSAFF.

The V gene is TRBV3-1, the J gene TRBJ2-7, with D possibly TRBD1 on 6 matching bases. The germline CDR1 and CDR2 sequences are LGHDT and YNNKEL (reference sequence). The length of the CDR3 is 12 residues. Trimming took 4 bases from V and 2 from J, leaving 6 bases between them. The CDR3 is CASSRTAYEQYF. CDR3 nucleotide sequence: TGTGCCAGCAGCCGGACAGCCTACGAGCAGTACTTC.

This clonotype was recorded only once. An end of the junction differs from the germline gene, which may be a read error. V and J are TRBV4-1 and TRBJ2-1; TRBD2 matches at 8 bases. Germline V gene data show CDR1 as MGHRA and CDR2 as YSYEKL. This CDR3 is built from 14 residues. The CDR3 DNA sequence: TGCGCCGGCAGCCAAGCGGGGACTAGGAATGAGCAGTTCTTC. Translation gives CAGSQAGTRNEQFF.

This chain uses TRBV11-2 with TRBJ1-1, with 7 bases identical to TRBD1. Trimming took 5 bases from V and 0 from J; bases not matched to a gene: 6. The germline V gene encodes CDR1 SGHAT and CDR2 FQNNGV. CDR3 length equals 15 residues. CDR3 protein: CASSPVGTVNTEAFF. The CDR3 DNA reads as TGTGCCAGCAGCCCGGTTGGGACAGTGAACACTGAAGCTTTCTTT.

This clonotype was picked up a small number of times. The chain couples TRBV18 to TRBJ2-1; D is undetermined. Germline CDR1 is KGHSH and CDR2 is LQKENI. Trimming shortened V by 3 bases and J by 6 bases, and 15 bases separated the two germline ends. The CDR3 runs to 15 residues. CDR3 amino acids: CASSPSGRWSNEQFF. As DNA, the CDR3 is TGTGCCAGCTCACCGTCCGGACGTTGGAGCAATGAGCAGTTCTTC.

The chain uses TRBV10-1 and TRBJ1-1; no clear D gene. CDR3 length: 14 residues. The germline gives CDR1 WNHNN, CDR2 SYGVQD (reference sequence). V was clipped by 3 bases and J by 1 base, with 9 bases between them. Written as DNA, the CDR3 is TGCGCCAGCAGTGAAGGGATAACGAACACTGAAGCTTTCTTT. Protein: CASSEGITNTEAFF.

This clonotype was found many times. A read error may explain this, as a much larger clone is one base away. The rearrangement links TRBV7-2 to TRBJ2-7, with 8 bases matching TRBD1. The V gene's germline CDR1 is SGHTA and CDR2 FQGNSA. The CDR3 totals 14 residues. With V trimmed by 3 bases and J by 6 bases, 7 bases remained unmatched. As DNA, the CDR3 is TGTGCCAGCAGCTTGCCGGGACAGGTGACCGAGCAGTACTTC. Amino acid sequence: CASSLPGQVTEQYF.

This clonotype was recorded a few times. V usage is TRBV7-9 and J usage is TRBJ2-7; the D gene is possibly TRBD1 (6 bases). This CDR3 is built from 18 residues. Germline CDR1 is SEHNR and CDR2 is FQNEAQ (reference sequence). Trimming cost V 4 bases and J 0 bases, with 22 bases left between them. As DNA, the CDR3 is TGTGCCAGCAGCTCCAATGTATCACCCGGGACACCCTCCTACGAGCAGTACTTC. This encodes CASSSNVSPGTPSYEQYF.

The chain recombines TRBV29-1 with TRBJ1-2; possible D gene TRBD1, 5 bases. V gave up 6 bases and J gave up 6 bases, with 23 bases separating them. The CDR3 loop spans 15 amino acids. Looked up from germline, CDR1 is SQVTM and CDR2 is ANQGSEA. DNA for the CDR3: TGCAGCGTCCGCCCCCGCCTCGCCAGGGAGCATGGCTACACCTTC. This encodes CSVRPRLAREHGYTF.

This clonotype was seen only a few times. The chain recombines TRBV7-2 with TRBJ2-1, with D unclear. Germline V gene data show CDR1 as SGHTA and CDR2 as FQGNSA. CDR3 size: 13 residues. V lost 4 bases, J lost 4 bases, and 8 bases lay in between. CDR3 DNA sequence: TGTGCCAGCAGCTCAAAGACGTACAATGAGCAGTTCTTC. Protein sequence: CASSSKTYNEQFF. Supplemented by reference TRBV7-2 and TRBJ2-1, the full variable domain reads GAGVSQSPSNKVTEKGKDVELRCDPISGHTALYWYRQSLGQGLEFLIYFQGNSAPDKSGLPSDRFSAERTGGSVSTLTIQRTQQEDSAVYLCASSSKTYNEQFFGPGTRLTVL.

The CDR3 DNA reads TGCAGTGCTAGAGTCGAGACTAGTCCCTACGAGCAGTACTTC. Protein sequence: CSARVETSPYEQYF. This chain connects TRBV20-1 to TRBJ2-7; TRBD2 might be the D (6 bases). The V and J ends lost 1 base and 2 bases respectively, with 12 bases between them. This CDR3 spans 14 amino acids. Germline-derived CDR1 and CDR2 are DFQATT and SNEGSKA (reference sequence).

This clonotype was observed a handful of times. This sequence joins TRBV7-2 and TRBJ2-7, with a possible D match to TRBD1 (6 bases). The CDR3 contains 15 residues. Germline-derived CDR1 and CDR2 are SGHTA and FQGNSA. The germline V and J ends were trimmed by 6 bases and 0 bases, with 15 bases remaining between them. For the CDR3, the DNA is TGTGCCAGCAGACAAGGACAGTCCAGCTCCTACGAGCAGTACTTC. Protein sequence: CASRQGQSSSYEQYF. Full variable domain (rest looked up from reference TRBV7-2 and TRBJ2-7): GAGVSQSPSNKVTEKGKDVELRCDPISGHTALYWYRQSLGQGLEFLIYFQGNSAPDKSGLPSDRFSAERTGGSVSTLTIQRTQQEDSAVYLCASRQGQSSSYEQYFGPGTRLTVT.

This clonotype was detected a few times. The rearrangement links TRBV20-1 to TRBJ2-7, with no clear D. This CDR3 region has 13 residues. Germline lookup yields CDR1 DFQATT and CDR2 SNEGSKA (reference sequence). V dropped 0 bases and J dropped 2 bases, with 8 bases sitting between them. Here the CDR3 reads CSARDPDTYEQYF. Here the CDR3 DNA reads TGCAGTGCTAGAGATCCCGACACCTACGAGCAGTACTTC.

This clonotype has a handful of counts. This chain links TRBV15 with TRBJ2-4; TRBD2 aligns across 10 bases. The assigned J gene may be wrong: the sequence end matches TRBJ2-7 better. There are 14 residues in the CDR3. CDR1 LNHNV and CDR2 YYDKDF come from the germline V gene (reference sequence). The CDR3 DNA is TGTGCCACCAGCAGACTAGCGGGAGCCTACGAGCAGTACTTC. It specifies CATSRLAGAYEQYF.

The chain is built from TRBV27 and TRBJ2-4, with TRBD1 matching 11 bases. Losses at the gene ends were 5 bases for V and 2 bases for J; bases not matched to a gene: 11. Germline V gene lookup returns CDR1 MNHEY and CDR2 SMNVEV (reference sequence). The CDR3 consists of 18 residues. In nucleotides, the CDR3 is TGTGCCAGCAGTCCACAGCTAGGACAGGGGGCTTCCAAAAACATTCAGTACTTC. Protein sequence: CASSPQLGQGASKNIQYF.

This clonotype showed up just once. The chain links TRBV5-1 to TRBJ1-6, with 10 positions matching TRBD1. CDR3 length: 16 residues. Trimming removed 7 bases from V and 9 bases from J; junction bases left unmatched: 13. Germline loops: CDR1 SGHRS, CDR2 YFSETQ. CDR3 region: CASGRDRGSAGSPLHF. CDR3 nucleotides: TGCGCCAGCGGCCGGGACAGGGGTTCAGCTGGTTCACCCCTCCACTTT. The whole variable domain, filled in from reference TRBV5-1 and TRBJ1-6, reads KAGVTQTPRYLIKTRGQQVTLSCSPISGHRSVSWYQQTPGQGLQFLFEYFSETQRNKGNFPGRFSGRQFSNSRSEMNVSTLELGDSALYLCASGRDRGSAGSPLHFGNGTRLTVT.

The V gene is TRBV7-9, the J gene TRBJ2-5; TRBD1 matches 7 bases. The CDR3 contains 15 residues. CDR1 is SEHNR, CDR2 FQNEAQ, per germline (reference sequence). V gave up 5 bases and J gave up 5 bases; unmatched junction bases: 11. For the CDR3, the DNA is TGTGCCAGCAGCAAACCGACAGGGTTGTTCGAGACCCAGTACTTC. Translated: CASSKPTGLFETQYF.

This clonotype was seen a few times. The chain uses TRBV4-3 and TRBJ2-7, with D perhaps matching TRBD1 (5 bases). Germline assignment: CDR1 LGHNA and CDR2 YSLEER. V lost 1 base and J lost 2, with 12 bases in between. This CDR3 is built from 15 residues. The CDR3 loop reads CASSQVLGRAYEQYF. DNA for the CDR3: TGCGCCAGCAGCCAAGTCTTGGGGCGCGCCTACGAGCAGTACTTC.

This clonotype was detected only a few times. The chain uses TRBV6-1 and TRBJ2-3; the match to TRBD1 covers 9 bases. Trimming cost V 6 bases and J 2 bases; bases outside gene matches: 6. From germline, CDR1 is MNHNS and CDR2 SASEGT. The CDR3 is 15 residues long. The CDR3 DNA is TGTGCCAGCAGGGACAGGGGAAGGCTCACAGATACGCAGTATTTT. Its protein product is CASRDRGRLTDTQYF.